Each of the 22 T cell receptor beta chains below was sequenced from the same sample in a study of early T cells in non-severe SARS-CoV-2 infection. TCRdb itself ran the 5' RACE reads through MiXCR, one entry per CDR3 protein. The top ten clones hold about a fifth of a sample with about 130,000 distinct CDR3 sequences, under 15% of them seen once. Sequences were obtained from whole blood. These receptors were obtained from an adult who was a healthcare worker with PCR-confirmed SARS-CoV-2 infection or an uninfected control (not recorded which).

V is TRBV5-1 and J is TRBJ1-2; maybe TRBD1 (5 bases). V lost 5 bases and J lost 3, with 11 bases in between. The CDR3 spans 13 residues. Germline CDR1 reads SGHRS; CDR2 reads YFSETQ. CDR3 sequence (DNA): TGCGCCAGCAGAATAGACAGTCACTATGGCTACACCTTC. It codes for CASRIDSHYGYTF.

The V call is TRBV20-1, the J call TRBJ2-1, with D maybe TRBD1 (6 bases). In germline, CDR1 is DFQATT, CDR2 SNEGSKA (reference sequence). The CDR3 length is 14 residues. V was cut by 4 bases and J by 2 bases, with 12 bases left in between. This CDR3 reads CSATDPGAYNEQFF. CDR3 DNA sequence: TGCAGTGCTACTGACCCAGGGGCCTACAATGAGCAGTTCTTC.

This chain joins TRBV5-1 and TRBJ2-5, with TRBD2 identical over 11 bases. V lost 1 base and J lost 1; bases outside the gene matches: 3. Per germline, CDR1 SGHRS and CDR2 YFSETQ. This CDR3 comprises 16 residues. The CDR3 is CASSLNLAGGQETQYF. The CDR3 DNA is TGCGCCAGCAGCTTGAACCTAGCGGGGGGCCAAGAGACCCAGTACTTC.

This chain links TRBV12-3 or TRBV12-4 with TRBJ1-2; no definite D call. V shed 4 bases and J shed 10 bases, with 10 bases lying between them. This CDR3 is built from 11 residues. The DNA for the CDR3 is TGTGCCAGCAGTTCGAGTCGGGTCTACACCTTC. Its translation is CASSSSRVYTF.

This clonotype was seen a handful of times. The chain employs TRBV2 and TRBJ2-5; the D is unclear. CDR1 and CDR2 (germline): SNHLY, FYNNEI. This CDR3 region has 11 residues. Between the trimmed V and J ends, which lost 7 bases and 4 bases, there was a span of 7 bases. CDR3 DNA sequence: TGTGCCAGCACCGCTGGAGAGACCCAGTACTTC. Translated, it gives CASTAGETQYF.

This clonotype was counted many times. This chain uses TRBV12-3 or TRBV12-4 with TRBJ2-5; 12 nucleotides agree with TRBD2. The V segment lost 5 bases and the J segment 4 bases; nucleotides outside the gene matches: 14. The CDR3 contains 18 residues. The DNA of the CDR3 is TGTGCCAGCAGTCCACTAGCGGGGGGAAATCCCCGTGGAGAGACCCAGTACTTC. Encoded protein: CASSPLAGGNPRGETQYF.

This clonotype has a handful of counts. This rearrangement joins TRBV12-3 or TRBV12-4 to TRBJ2-5, with D unclear. The CDR3 totals 13 residues. Trimming cost V 6 bases and J 3 bases, with 11 bases left between them. CDR3 nucleotide sequence: TGTGCCAGCAGCGAATCTGGGGAAGAGACCCAGTACTTC. Amino acid sequence: CASSESGEETQYF.

This clonotype was counted ten times or more. The genes are TRBV24-1 and TRBJ2-1; no clear D gene. V was trimmed by 11 bases and J by 3 bases, leaving 1 base between them. CDR1 and CDR2 (germline): KGHDR, SFDVKD. The CDR3 consists of 9 residues. The CDR3 is CAIYNEQFF. CDR3 in DNA: TGTGCCATCTACAATGAGCAGTTCTTC.

This sequence joins TRBV7-2 and TRBJ1-2, with a weak D call TRBD1 (5 bases). The V and J ends lost 6 bases and 0 bases respectively, with 8 bases between them. From germline, CDR1 is SGHTA and CDR2 FQGNSA. This CDR3 comprises 13 residues. CDR3 bases: TGTGCCAGCAGTCAACAGGCTAACTATGGCTACACCTTC. Protein: CASSQQANYGYTF.

This clonotype was counted ten times or more. The CDR3 here is CASSRRPQGDNEKLFF. The CDR3 DNA sequence: TGTGCCAGCAGCCGGCGTCCTCAGGGGGATAATGAAAAACTGTTTTTT. V is TRBV7-8 and J is TRBJ1-4, with TRBD1 identical over 7 bases. The J segment lost 4 bases and the V segment lost 5 bases, leaving 10 bases of the junction unmatched. This CDR3 spans 16 amino acids. The germline gives CDR1 SGHVS, CDR2 FQNEAQ. Full variable domain (outside the CDR3, taken from reference TRBV7-8 and TRBJ1-4): GAGVSQSPRYKVAKRGQDVALRCDPISGHVSLFWYQQALGQGPEFLTYFQNEAQLDKSGLPSDRFFAERPEGSVSTLKIQRTQQEDSAVYLCASSRRPQGDNEKLFFGSGTQLSVL.

Notes on this clonotype: A read error may explain this, as a much larger clone is one base away. The chain employs TRBV11-2 and TRBJ1-6, with TRBD1 matching 8 bases. Germline CDR1 is SGHAT and CDR2 is FQNNGV. Trimming at V came to 3 bases and at J to 9 bases, leaving 7 bases not matched to a gene. This CDR3 comprises 15 residues. The CDR3 DNA is TGTGCCAGCAGCTTTGGTGGACAGGGATTTTCACCCCTCCACTTT. Translation: CASSFGGQGFSPLHF.

This clonotype has a handful of counts. V usage is TRBV27 and J usage is TRBJ1-1; D perhaps matches TRBD1 (5 bases). Trimming stripped 2 bases from V and 4 bases from J, with 14 bases between. The length of the CDR3 is 15 residues. The V gene's germline CDR1 is MNHEY and CDR2 SMNVEV (reference sequence). The CDR3 coding sequence is TGTGCCAGCAGTTTAGGAGGGGTCAAGAGCACTGAAGCTTTCTTT. Translated, it gives CASSLGGVKSTEAFF.

This clonotype was seen many times. This sequence joins TRBV20-1 and TRBJ2-3; D tentatively fits TRBD1 or TRBD2 (5 bases each). The CDR3 has 17 amino acids. V was clipped by 0 bases and J by 0 bases, with 16 bases between them. From germline, CDR1 is DFQATT and CDR2 SNEGSKA (reference sequence). The CDR3 nucleotides read TGCAGTGCTAGAGATCCAGTGGGACCAAGAAGCACAGATACGCAGTATTTT. This translates into CSARDPVGPRSTDTQYF.

This clonotype appeared many times. This chain uses TRBV5-4 with TRBJ2-2; 7 bases fit TRBD1. The CDR3 has 16 residues. Looked up from germline, CDR1 is SGHNT and CDR2 is YYREEE (reference sequence). Unmatched junction bases numbered 3, after V lost 0 bases and J lost 1 base. This CDR3 is CASSLGRTGNTGELFF. As DNA, the CDR3 is TGTGCCAGCAGCTTGGGAAGGACAGGGAACACCGGGGAGCTGTTTTTT.

The chain couples TRBV6-1 to TRBJ1-1; D not certain. The V end was cut by 2 bases, the J end by 2 bases, with 12 bases between. The germline V gene has CDR1 MNHNS and CDR2 SASEGT. The CDR3 extends over 15 amino acids. In DNA, the CDR3 is TGTGCCAGCAGTGAAATTGGTGGCCCCAACACTGAAGCTTTCTTT. This codes for CASSEIGGPNTEAFF.

This clonotype showed up just a few times. V and J are TRBV2 and TRBJ2-2; no reliable D call. CDR1 is SNHLY and CDR2 is FYNNEI in the germline V gene. The CDR3 length is 15 residues. Trimming pared 1 base from V and 4 bases from J, leaving 10 bases between. This CDR3 is CASSEGRYPTGELFF. The CDR3 region has the DNA TGTGCCAGCAGTGAAGGTCGCTACCCCACCGGGGAGCTGTTTTTT.

This clonotype turned up a few times. The V call is TRBV12-3 or TRBV12-4, the J call TRBJ2-7; D may match TRBD1 or TRBD2 (5 bases each). The CDR3 length is 12 residues. V was clipped by 2 bases and J by 6 bases, with 8 bases between them. CDR3 in DNA: TGTGCCAGCAGTTTACGAGGGGCCGAGCAGTACTTC. Its protein product is CASSLRGAEQYF.

The chain has TRBV7-9 and TRBJ1-2; 7 nucleotides agree with TRBD1. CDR1 SEHNR and CDR2 FQNEAQ come from the germline V gene (reference sequence). This CDR3 spans 13 amino acids. Losses at the gene ends were 7 bases for V and 4 bases for J; bases not matched to a gene: 6. CDR3 coding DNA: TGTGCCAGCAAGCCAGGGGGTGGCTATGGCTACACCTTC. Amino acid sequence: CASKPGGGYGYTF.

In this sample, this clonotype turned up many times. This rearrangement joins TRBV7-7 to TRBJ2-5; perhaps D is TRBD1 or TRBD2 (5 bases each). V was cut by 2 bases and J by 5 bases, with 9 bases left in between. The germline V gene encodes CDR1 SSHAT and CDR2 FNYEAQ (reference sequence). The CDR3 has 13 residues. CDR3 protein: CASSLTGLETQYF. The CDR3 DNA reads TGTGCCAGCAGCTTAACGGGGCTTGAGACCCAGTACTTC. The full variable domain, its missing parts supplied by reference TRBV7-7 and TRBJ2-5, is GAGVSQSPRYKVTKRGQDVTLRCDPISSHATLYWYQQALGQGPEFLTYFNYEAQPDKSGLPSDRFSAERPEGSISTLTIQRTEQRDSAMYRCASSLTGLETQYFGPGTRLLVL.

Of note for this clonotype: The conserved final phenylalanine or tryptophan is absent from the CDR3, which likely points to a read error. This chain uses TRBV3-1 with TRBJ1-1; D call uncertain. The CDR3 sequence is 16 residues long. CDR1 and CDR2 (germline): LGHDT, YNNKEL (reference sequence). V shed 4 bases and J shed 1 base, with 16 bases lying between them. In nucleotides, the CDR3 is TGTGCCAGCAGCCCTTCAGAGGCCAGGCAGAACACTGAAGCTTTCCTT. This encodes CASSPSEARQNTEAFL.

This clonotype was counted at least ten times. This chain links TRBV6-5 with TRBJ2-7; 8 bases map to TRBD1. The germline V gene encodes CDR1 MNHEY and CDR2 SVGAGI. V shed 6 bases, J shed 0 bases, and the junction held 7 bases outside the gene matches. There are 15 residues in the CDR3. CDR3 sequence reads: CASSPDRAVSYEQYF. DNA for the CDR3: TGTGCCAGCAGCCCGGACAGGGCGGTCTCCTACGAGCAGTACTTC.

The rearrangement links TRBV20-1 to TRBJ2-2; D is possibly TRBD2 (5 bases). Trimming stripped 5 bases from V and 7 bases from J, with 11 bases between. Germline values: CDR1 DFQATT, CDR2 SNEGSKA (reference sequence). The CDR3 has 12 amino acids. The CDR3 loop reads CSAGGRDGELFF. The CDR3 bases are TGCAGTGCTGGAGGACGGGACGGGGAGCTGTTTTTT.